This T cell receptor beta chain was identified during a study of control samples from healthy donors and cancer patients. From germline, CDR1 is LNHDA and CDR2 SQIVND (reference sequence). The CDR3 extends over 14 amino acids. Trimming took 2 bases from V and 3 from J, leaving 7 bases between them. Clones were read by immunoSEQ multiplex PCR, and TCRdb kept only the in-frame ones, dropping some. The sample consists of roughly 190,000 clones, approximately 90% of them appearing once. The receptor was derived from a man aged 25 to 45 in good health. Sequenced sample: blood. The rearrangement uses TRBV19 and TRBJ1-4; D unclear. CDR3 coding DNA: TGTGCCAGTAGTATACGGGAGCCTAATGAAAAACTGTTTTTT. Its protein is CASSIREPNEKLFF.